This T cell receptor (beta chain) was identified during a study of T cell responses to AZD1222 COVID-19 vaccine. Germline CDR1 reads MDHEN; CDR2 reads SYDVKM. The CDR3 extends over 16 amino acids. Trimming pared 5 bases from V and 8 bases from J, leaving 24 bases between. Using immunoSEQ multiplex PCR, the repertoire was profiled, and TCRdb retains in-frame clones only, with some absent. The sample consists of about 120,000 clones, approximately 90% of them appearing once. The sample was peripheral blood, taken on day 0 of AZD1222 vaccination. This clonotype originated in an adult in good health. The gene calls are TRBV28 and TRBJ1-2; D is possibly TRBD1 (6 bases). CDR3 nucleotides: TGTGCCAGCAGTCCGCTCGGGGCAGAGGGGGTGAGAGGCTACACCTTC. It is translated as CASSPLGAEGVRGYTF.